This T cell receptor beta chain was identified during a study of shared clonotypes between healthy human individuals. Study at large: Used for every donor were three CD4 naive, three CD4 memory, two CD8 naive and one CD8 memory plate. Study findings and constraints: The donor pool, a small one, limited the genetic and exposure-history diversity represented. In four donors, approximately 5% of naive CD4 clonotypes appeared in common.

Clones were read by immunoSEQ multiplex PCR, and TCRdb kept only the in-frame ones, dropping some. Of about 800,000 clones listed, 96% are singletons. Selected positively for CCR7 and CD45RO-negative, naive CD8 cells excluded terminally differentiated effector memory CD45RA+ cells. The CDR3 runs to 14 residues. The germline V gene encodes CDR1 MNHEY and CDR2 SMNVEV (reference sequence). Trimming took off 0 bases at V and 3 bases at J, with 6 bases between the two ends. Worth noting for this clone: The target antigen is unknown.

This sequence originates from a man aged 25-45 years in good health. Sequenced sample: naive CD8+ T cells sorted from blood. The chain is built from TRBV27 and TRBJ1-5; no reliable D call. In nucleotides, the CDR3 is TGTGCCAGCAGTTTATCGAGACTCAATCAGCCCCAGCATTTT. The encoded protein is CASSLSRLNQPQHF.